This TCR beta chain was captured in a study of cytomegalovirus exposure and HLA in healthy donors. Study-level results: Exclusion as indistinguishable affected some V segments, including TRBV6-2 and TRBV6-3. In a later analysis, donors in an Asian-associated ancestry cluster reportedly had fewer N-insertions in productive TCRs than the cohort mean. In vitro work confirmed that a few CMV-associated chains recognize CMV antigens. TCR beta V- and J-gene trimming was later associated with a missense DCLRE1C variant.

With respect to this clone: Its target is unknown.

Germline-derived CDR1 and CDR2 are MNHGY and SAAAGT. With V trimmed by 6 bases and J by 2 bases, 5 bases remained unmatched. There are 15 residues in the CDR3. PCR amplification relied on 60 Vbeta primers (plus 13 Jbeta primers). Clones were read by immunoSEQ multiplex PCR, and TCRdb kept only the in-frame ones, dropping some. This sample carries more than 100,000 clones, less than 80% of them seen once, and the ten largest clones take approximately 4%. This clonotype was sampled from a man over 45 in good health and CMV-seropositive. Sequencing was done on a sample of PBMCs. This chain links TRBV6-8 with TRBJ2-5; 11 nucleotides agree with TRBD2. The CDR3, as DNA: TGTGCCAGCAGCGTTAGCGGGAGGGGGCAAGAGACCCAGTACTTC. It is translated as CASSVSGRGQETQYF.